This T cell receptor (beta chain) was found in a study of T cells in Graves' hyperthyroidism and ophthalmopathy. The CDR3 is 13 residues long. The ends were cut back, 6 bases at V and 5 bases at J, with 12 bases in the middle. Per the germline V gene, CDR1 is SGHNT and CDR2 is YENEEA. This clonotype was recorded many times. Its antigen remains unknown. Using RNA transcripts as the source, TCR beta CDR3 regions were amplified. With the HTBI primer set, the TCR CDR3 went through a first round of RT-PCR. TCRdb reprocessed the multiplex PCR reads with MiXCR, giving one entry per CDR3 protein. This table holds more than 550,000 distinct CDR3 sequences, over 15% found once. Hyperthyroidism, newly diagnosed and lasting under 2 months, affected patients aged 18 to 65. This sample holds PBMCs from roughly 10 ml fresh peripheral blood. Overall study findings and caveats: Classification by a 13 V-J model distinguished ophthalmopathy from stable hyperthyroidism.

Specimen: blood. The chain carries TRBV11-3 and TRBJ2-3; TRBD1 is a possible D gene (6 bases). This receptor was taken from a woman between 50 and 59 years old with Graves' hyperthyroidism that later progressed to Graves' ophthalmopathy. The DNA for the CDR3 is TGTGCCAGCAGTCCCAGGGGCATAGATACGCAGTATTTT. It codes for CASSPRGIDTQYF.